This T cell receptor beta chain comes out of a study of blood T cell repertoires in COVID-19. Study-wide background: Researchers got acute and convalescent COVID-19 samples from the United States, Italy and Spain. The cDNA or gDNA used as material had been derived from T cells, B-cell-depleted T cells, or PBMCs.

Produced via immunoSEQ multiplex PCR; TCRdb's table is partial and in-frame only. The sample lists a few hundred thousand clones, approximately 85% occurring once. The length of the CDR3 is 15 residues. Trimming at V came to 6 bases and at J to 4 bases, leaving 9 bases not matched to a gene. From germline, CDR1 is LNHDA and CDR2 SQIVND (reference sequence). The source material was peripheral blood. The chain employs TRBV19 and TRBJ1-2, with 9 bases fitting TRBD1. This TCR was sampled from a human donor in a cohort sampled during active COVID-19. The CDR3 nucleotides are TGTGCCAGTAGGCCGGGACAGGGAGAAACCTATGGCTACACCTTC. Translating gives CASRPGQGETYGYTF.